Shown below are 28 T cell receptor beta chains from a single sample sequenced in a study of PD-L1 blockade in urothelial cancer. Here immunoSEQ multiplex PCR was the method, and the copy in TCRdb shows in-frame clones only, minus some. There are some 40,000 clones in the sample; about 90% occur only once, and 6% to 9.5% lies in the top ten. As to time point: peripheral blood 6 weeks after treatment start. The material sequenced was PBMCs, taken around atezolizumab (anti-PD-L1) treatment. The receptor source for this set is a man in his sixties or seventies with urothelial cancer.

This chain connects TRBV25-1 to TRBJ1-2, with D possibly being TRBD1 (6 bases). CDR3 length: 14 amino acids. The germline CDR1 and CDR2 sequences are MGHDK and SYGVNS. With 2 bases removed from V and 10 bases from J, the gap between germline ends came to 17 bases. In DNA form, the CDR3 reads TGTGCCAGCAGTGAACCTACCCGACAGGCGACCTACACCTTC. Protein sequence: CASSEPTRQATYTF.

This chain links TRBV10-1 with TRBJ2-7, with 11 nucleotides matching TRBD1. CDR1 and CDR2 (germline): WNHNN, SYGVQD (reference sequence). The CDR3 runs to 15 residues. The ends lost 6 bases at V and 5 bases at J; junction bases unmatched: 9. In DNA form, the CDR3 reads TGCGCCAGCAGCCCGGGGACAGGGGGTTCCAACGAGCAGTACTTC. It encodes CASSPGTGGSNEQYF.

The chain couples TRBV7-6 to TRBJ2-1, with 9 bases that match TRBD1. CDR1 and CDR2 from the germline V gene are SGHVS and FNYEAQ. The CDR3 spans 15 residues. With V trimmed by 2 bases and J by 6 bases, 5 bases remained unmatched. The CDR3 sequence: CASSLWDRARNEQFF. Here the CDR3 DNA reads TGTGCCAGCAGCTTATGGGACAGGGCTCGCAATGAGCAGTTCTTC.

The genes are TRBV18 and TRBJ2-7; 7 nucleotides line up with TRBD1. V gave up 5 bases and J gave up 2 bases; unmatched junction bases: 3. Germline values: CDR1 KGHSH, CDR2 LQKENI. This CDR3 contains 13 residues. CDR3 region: CASSSGTAYEQYF. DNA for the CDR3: TGTGCCAGCTCATCCGGGACAGCCTACGAGCAGTACTTC.

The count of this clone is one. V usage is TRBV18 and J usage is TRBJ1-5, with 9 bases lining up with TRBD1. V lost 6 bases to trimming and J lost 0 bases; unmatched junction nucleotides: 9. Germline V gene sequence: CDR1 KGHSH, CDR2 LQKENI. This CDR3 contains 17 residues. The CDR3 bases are TGTGCCAGCTCGGAACAGGGGGCAGATTATAGCAATCAGCCCCAGCATTTT. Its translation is CASSEQGADYSNQPQHF.

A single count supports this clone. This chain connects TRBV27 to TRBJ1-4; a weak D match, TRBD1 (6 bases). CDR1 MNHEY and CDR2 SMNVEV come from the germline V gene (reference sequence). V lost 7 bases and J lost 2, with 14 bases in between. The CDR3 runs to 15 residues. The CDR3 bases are TGTGCCAGCACCCCTTTGGGGGCCACTAATGAAAAACTGTTTTTT. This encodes CASTPLGATNEKLFF.

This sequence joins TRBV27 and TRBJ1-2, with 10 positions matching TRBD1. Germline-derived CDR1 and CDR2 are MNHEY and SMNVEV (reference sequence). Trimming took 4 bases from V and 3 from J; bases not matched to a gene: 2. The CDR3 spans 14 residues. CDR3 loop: CASSWTGGDYGYTF. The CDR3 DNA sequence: TGTGCCAGCAGTTGGACAGGGGGGGACTATGGCTACACCTTC.

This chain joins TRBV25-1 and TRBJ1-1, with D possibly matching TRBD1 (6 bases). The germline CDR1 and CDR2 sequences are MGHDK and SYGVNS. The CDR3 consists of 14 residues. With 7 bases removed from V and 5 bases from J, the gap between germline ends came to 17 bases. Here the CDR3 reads CASIPPGVMTEAFF. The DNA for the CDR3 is TGTGCCAGCATACCCCCAGGGGTGATGACTGAAGCTTTCTTT.

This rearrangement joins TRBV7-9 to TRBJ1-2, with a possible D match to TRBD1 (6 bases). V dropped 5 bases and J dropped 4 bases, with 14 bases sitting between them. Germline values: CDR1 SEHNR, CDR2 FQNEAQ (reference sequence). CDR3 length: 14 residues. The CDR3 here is CASSARQGSYGYTF. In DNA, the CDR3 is TGTGCCAGCAGCGCACGGCAGGGGTCCTATGGCTACACCTTC.

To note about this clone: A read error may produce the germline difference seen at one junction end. In nucleotides, the CDR3 is TGTGCCAGCAGCTTAGAGGCAGGGCCGAACTTC. Its protein product is CASSLEAGPNF. The chain employs TRBV7-9 and TRBJ2-7, with D possibly being TRBD1 (5 bases). CDR1 is SEHNR, CDR2 FQNEAQ, per germline (reference sequence). The CDR3 loop spans 11 amino acids.

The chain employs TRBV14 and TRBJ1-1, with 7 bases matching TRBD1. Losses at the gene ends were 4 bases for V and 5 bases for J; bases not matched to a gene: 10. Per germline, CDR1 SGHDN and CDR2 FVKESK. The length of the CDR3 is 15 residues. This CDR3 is CASSPDPQGKTEAFF. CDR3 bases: TGTGCCAGCAGCCCAGACCCACAGGGGAAGACTGAAGCTTTCTTT.

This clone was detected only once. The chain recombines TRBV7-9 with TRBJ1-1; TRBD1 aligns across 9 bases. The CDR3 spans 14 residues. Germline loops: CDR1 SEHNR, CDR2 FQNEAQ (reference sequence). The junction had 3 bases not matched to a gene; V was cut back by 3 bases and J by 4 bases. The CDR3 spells CASSFDRGSTEAFF. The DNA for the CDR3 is TGTGCCAGCAGCTTTGACAGGGGGAGCACTGAAGCTTTCTTT.

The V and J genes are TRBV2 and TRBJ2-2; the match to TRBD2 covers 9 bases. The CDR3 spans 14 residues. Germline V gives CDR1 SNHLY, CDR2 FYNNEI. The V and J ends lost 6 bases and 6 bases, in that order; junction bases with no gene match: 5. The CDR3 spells CASRATSGPGELFF. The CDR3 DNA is TGTGCCAGCAGGGCCACTAGCGGGCCCGGGGAGCTGTTTTTT.

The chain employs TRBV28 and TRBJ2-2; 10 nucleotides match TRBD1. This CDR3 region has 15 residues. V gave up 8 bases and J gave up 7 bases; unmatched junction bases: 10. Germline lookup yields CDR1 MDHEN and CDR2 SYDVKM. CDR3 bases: TGTGCCAGCTCGGAGCCGGGACAGGGGATCGGGGAGCTGTTTTTT. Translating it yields CASSEPGQGIGELFF.

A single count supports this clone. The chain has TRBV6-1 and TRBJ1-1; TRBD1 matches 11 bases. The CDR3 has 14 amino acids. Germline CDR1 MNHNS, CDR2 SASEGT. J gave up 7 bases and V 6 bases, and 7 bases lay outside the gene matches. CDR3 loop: CASRVPGQGVEAFF. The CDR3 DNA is TGTGCCAGCAGGGTTCCGGGACAGGGGGTTGAAGCTTTCTTT.

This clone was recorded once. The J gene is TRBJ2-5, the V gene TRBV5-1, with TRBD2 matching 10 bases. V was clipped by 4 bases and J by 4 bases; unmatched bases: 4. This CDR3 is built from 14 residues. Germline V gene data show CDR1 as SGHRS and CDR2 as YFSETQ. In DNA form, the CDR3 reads TGCGCCAGCAGCAAAGCGGGAGGGGGAGAGACCCAGTACTTC. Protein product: CASSKAGGGETQYF.

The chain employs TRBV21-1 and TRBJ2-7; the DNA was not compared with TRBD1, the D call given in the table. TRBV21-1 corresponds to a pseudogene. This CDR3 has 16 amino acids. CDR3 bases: TGTGCCAGCAGCAAAGCGGGGACAATTCTTGGGAACGAGCAGTACTTC. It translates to CASSKAGTILGNEQYF.

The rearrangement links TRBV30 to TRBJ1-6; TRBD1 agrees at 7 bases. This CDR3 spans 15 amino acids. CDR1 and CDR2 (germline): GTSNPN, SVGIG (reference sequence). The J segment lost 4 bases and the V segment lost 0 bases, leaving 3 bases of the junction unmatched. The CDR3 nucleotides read TGTGCCTGGAGTGTGGGGACAGCTTATAATTCACCCCTCCACTTT. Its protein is CAWSVGTAYNSPLHF. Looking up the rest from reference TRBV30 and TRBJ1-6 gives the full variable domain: SQTIHQWPATLVQPVGSPLSLECTVEGTSNPNLYWYRQAAGRGLQLLFYSVGIGQISSEVPQNLSASRPQDRQFILSSKKLLLSDSGFYLCAWSVGTAYNSPLHFGNGTRLTVT.

The CDR3 protein is CASSARGETQYF. The DNA of the CDR3 is TGCGCCAGCAGCGCACGGGGAGAGACCCAGTACTTC. This chain joins TRBV5-1 and TRBJ2-5; D perhaps matches TRBD2 (5 bases). V lost 4 bases to trimming and J lost 4 bases, with 8 bases between them. This CDR3 region has 12 residues. Germline CDR1 SGHRS, CDR2 YFSETQ.

The CDR3 loop reads CASSQSGGAGANVLTF. The CDR3 coding sequence is TGTGCCAGCAGCCAATCAGGGGGCGCTGGGGCCAACGTCCTGACTTTC. The chain carries TRBV4-2 and TRBJ2-6; the match to TRBD1 covers 8 bases. CDR3 length: 16 residues. V shed 2 bases and J 2 bases; nucleotides not matched to a gene: 2. Germline V gene lookup returns CDR1 LGHNA and CDR2 YNFKEQ.

The DNA of the CDR3 is TGCGCCAGCAGCTCCCCTAGCGGGAGAGTCGGCGATGAGCAGTTCTTC. This translates into CASSSPSGRVGDEQFF. The chain has TRBV5-1 and TRBJ2-1; 10 nucleotides line up with TRBD2. Germline V gives CDR1 SGHRS, CDR2 YFSETQ. The CDR3 sequence is 16 residues long. Unmatched junction bases numbered 11, after V lost 3 bases and J lost 8 bases.

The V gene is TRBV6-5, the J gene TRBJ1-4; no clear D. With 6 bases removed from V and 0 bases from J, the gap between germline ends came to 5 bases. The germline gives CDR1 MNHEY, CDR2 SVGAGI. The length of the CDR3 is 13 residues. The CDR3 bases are TGTGCCAGCAGCCCCTCAACTAATGAAAAACTGTTTTTT. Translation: CASSPSTNEKLFF.

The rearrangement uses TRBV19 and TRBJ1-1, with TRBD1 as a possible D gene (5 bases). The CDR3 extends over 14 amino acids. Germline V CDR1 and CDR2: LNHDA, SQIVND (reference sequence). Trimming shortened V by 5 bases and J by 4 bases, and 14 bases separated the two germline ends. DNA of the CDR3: TGTGCCAGTAGTCGGGGTTGGGGGGGCACTGAAGCTTTCTTT. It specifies CASSRGWGGTEAFF.

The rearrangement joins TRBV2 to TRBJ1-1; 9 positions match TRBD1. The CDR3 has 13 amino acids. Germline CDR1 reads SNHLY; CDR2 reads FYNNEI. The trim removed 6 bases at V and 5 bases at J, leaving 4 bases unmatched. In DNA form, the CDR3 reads TGTGCCAGCAGAAAGACAGGGGGGACTGAAGCTTTCTTT. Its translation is CASRKTGGTEAFF.

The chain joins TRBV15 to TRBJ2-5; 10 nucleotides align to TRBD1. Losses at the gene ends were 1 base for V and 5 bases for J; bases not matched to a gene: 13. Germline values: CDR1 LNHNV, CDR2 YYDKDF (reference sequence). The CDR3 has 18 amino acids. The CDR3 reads CATSRGARGQGRRETQYF. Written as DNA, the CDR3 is TGTGCCACCAGCAGAGGGGCACGGGGACAGGGGCGGCGGGAGACCCAGTACTTC.

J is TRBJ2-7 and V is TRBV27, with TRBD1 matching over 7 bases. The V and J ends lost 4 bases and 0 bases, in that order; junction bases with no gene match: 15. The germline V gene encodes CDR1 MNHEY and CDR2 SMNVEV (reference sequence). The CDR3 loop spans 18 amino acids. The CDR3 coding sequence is TGTGCCAGCAGTTCGGGGCTTCAAATGGGACAGAGCTCCTACGAGCAGTACTTC. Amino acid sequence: CASSSGLQMGQSSYEQYF.

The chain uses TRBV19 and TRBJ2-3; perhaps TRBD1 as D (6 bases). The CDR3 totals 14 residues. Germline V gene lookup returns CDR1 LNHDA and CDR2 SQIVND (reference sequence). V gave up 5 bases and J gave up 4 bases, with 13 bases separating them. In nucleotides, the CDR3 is TGTGCCAGTAGTGTAACAACAGGGTCAGATACGCAGTATTTT. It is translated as CASSVTTGSDTQYF. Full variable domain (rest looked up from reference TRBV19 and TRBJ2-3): DGGITQSPKYLFRKEGQNVTLSCEQNLNHDAMYWYRQDPGQGLRLIYYSQIVNDFQKGDIAEGYSVSREKKESFPLTVTSAQKNPTAFYLCASSVTTGSDTQYFGPGTRLTVL.

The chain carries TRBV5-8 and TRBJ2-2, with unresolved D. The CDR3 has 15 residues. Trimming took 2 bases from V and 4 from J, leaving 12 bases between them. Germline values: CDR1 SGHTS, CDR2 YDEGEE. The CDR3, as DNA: TGTGCCAGCAGCTTAGTCCCCGAACTCACCGGGGAGCTGTTTTTT. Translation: CASSLVPELTGELFF. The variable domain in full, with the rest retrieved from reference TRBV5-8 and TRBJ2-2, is EAGVTQSPTHLIKTRGQQATLRCSPISGHTSVYWYQQALGLGLQFLLWYDEGEERNRGNFPPRFSGRQFPNYSSELNVNALELEDSALYLCASSLVPELTGELFFGEGSRLTVL.